The 26 T cell receptor beta chains below all came from one sample that was sequenced in a study of blood T cell repertoires in COVID-19. Here immunoSEQ multiplex PCR was the method, and the copy in TCRdb shows in-frame clones only, minus some. The table lists more than 200,000 clones, 82% of them singletons. Sample: peripheral blood. The receptor set was obtained from a woman of 80 years or more with active or convalescent COVID-19.

The J gene is TRBJ2-3, the V gene TRBV29-1, with D unclear. The CDR3 runs 13 residues. Germline loops: CDR1 SQVTM, CDR2 ANQGSEA. Trimming removed 6 bases at V and 0 bases at J, with 10 bases between. In DNA, the CDR3 is TGCAGCGTGGAGACTTTTAGCACAGATACGCAGTATTTT. Translating it yields CSVETFSTDTQYF.

The chain uses TRBV7-9 and TRBJ1-1, with TRBD1 as a possible D gene (5 bases). The germline V and J ends were trimmed by 4 bases and 5 bases, with 23 bases remaining between them. This CDR3 region has 17 residues. Looked up from germline, CDR1 is SEHNR and CDR2 is FQNEAQ (reference sequence). This CDR3 reads CASSSTQVFRVRTEAFF. CDR3 in DNA: TGTGCCAGCAGCTCCACACAGGTTTTTAGGGTCCGGACTGAAGCTTTCTTT. Together with reference TRBV7-9 and TRBJ1-1, the CDR3 gives the full variable domain: DTGVSQNPRHKITKRGQNVTFRCDPISEHNRLYWYRQTLGQGPEFLTYFQNEAQLEKSRLLSDRFSAERPKGSFSTLEIQRTEQGDSAMYLCASSSTQVFRVRTEAFFGQGTRLTVV.

The chain couples TRBV5-4 to TRBJ1-1; 7 bases map to TRBD1. V trimming: 4 bases; J trimming: 1 base; junction bases outside the gene matches: 13. The CDR3 has 17 amino acids. CDR1 is SGHNT, CDR2 YYREEE, per germline (reference sequence). Here the CDR3 DNA reads TGTGCCAGCAGCGTCGGGACAGTATTCCTCCGGAACACTGAAGCTTTCTTT. Translated, it gives CASSVGTVFLRNTEAFF.

The rearrangement joins TRBV29-1 to TRBJ2-1; D gene unclear. The V gene's germline CDR1 is SQVTM and CDR2 ANQGSEA. V gave up 2 bases and J gave up 15 bases, with 11 bases separating them. The CDR3 loop spans 10 amino acids. The DNA for the CDR3 is TGCAGCGTTGAAACGGCAGGTCGGTTCTTC. Protein: CSVETAGRFF.

The genes are TRBV12-3 or TRBV12-4 and TRBJ2-1; D may be TRBD1 (5 bases). CDR3 size: 12 residues. Trimming stripped 5 bases from V and 6 bases from J, with 8 bases between. The CDR3 DNA sequence: TGTGCCAGCAGTATCCAGGGCAATGAGCAGTTCTTC. It codes for CASSIQGNEQFF.

V and J are TRBV5-1 and TRBJ2-7, with D possibly TRBD1 on 6 matching bases. The CDR3 is 14 amino acids. The V gene lost 4 bases and the J gene lost 2 bases, with 13 bases spanning the gap. The germline V gene has CDR1 SGHRS and CDR2 YFSETQ. CDR3 amino acids: CASSGRTDTYEQYF. The CDR3 DNA follows: TGCGCCAGCAGCGGCCGGACAGATACCTACGAGCAGTACTTC. Complete variable domain (other parts from reference TRBV5-1 and TRBJ2-7): KAGVTQTPRYLIKTRGQQVTLSCSPISGHRSVSWYQQTPGQGLQFLFEYFSETQRNKGNFPGRFSGRQFSNSRSEMNVSTLELGDSALYLCASSGRTDTYEQYFGPGTRLTVT.

This clone was seen more than once but under ten times. This chain connects TRBV4-1 to TRBJ2-2, with a possible D match to TRBD2 (6 bases). This CDR3 has 14 amino acids. The V gene lost 0 bases and the J gene lost 4 bases, with 6 bases spanning the gap. CDR1 is MGHRA, CDR2 YSYEKL, per germline. DNA for the CDR3: TGCGCCAGCAGCCAAGAGACTAGCACCGGGGAGCTGTTTTTT. This translates into CASSQETSTGELFF.

This clone was seen a single time. The chain combines TRBV7-2 with TRBJ2-1; tentative D call: TRBD1 (5 bases). The CDR3 consists of 15 residues. CDR1 and CDR2 from the germline V gene are SGHTA and FQGNSA. Trimming pared 1 base from V and 2 bases from J, leaving 9 bases between. CDR3 nucleotides: TGTGCCAGCAGCTTAGGGACACCGACCTACAATGAGCAGTTCTTC. It is translated as CASSLGTPTYNEQFF.

The V gene is TRBV5-4, the J gene TRBJ2-5; possible D gene TRBD1, 6 bases. This CDR3 comprises 15 residues. Trimming stripped 4 bases from V and 4 bases from J, with 17 bases between. The germline CDR1 and CDR2 sequences are SGHNT and YYREEE (reference sequence). CDR3 sequence: CASSRTTGGGETQYF. The CDR3 DNA reads as TGTGCCAGCAGCAGGACGACAGGCGGTGGAGAGACCCAGTACTTC.

CDR3 DNA: TGTGCCAGCAGCCCAGGGGGCGGAAATGAAAAACTGTTTTTT. It specifies CASSPGGGNEKLFF. The V call is TRBV7-9, the J call TRBJ1-4; 8 bases fit TRBD1. The ends lost 5 bases at V and 5 bases at J; junction bases unmatched: 4. The CDR3 runs 14 residues. Germline loops: CDR1 SEHNR, CDR2 FQNEAQ (reference sequence).

This rearrangement joins TRBV19 to TRBJ1-6; D is unresolved. Germline loops: CDR1 LNHDA, CDR2 SQIVND (reference sequence). This CDR3 region has 13 residues. V shed 1 base and J shed 9 bases, with 7 bases lying between them. Here the CDR3 reads CASSIGVRSPLHF. The CDR3 nucleotides are TGTGCCAGTAGTATAGGAGTCCGTTCACCCCTCCACTTT.

This sequence joins TRBV11-2 and TRBJ1-2; 7 positions match TRBD1. V lost 4 bases and J lost 7; bases outside the gene matches: 6. The CDR3 has 13 residues. Germline V gene lookup returns CDR1 SGHAT and CDR2 FQNNGV. DNA for the CDR3: TGTGCCAGCAGCTCCGACAGGGTCGGTGGCTACACCTTC. Protein sequence: CASSSDRVGGYTF.

CDR3 sequence (DNA): TGTGCCAGTAGATCTGCCGGGATAAGGAGCGGGTATGGCTACACCTTC. Amino acids: CASRSAGIRSGYGYTF. The rearrangement joins TRBV19 to TRBJ1-2; no definite D call. Germline CDR1 is LNHDA and CDR2 is SQIVND (reference sequence). V lost 6 bases and J 5 bases, leaving 22 bases between the germline ends. This CDR3 has 16 residues.

The chain carries TRBV5-1 and TRBJ2-7, with a weak D call TRBD1 (5 bases). V was cut by 0 bases and J by 5 bases, with 18 bases left in between. The CDR3 contains 16 residues. Per germline, CDR1 SGHRS and CDR2 YFSETQ. CDR3: CASSLALDKELDEQYF. CDR3 nucleotides: TGCGCCAGCAGCTTGGCCCTGGACAAGGAACTGGACGAGCAGTACTTC.

J is TRBJ1-4 and V is TRBV2; possible D gene TRBD1, 5 bases. Germline-derived CDR1 and CDR2 are SNHLY and FYNNEI. V was shortened by 2 bases and J by 0 bases, with 16 bases between the two germline ends. The length of the CDR3 is 18 residues. CDR3 sequence: CASSETRTDSSTNEKLFF. In DNA form, the CDR3 reads TGTGCCAGCAGTGAAACAAGAACAGACAGTTCAACTAATGAAAAACTGTTTTTT.

This clone was recorded once. This chain links TRBV28 with TRBJ1-1; 7 bases map to TRBD1. V was pared by 4 bases and J by 1 base, with 6 bases of the junction left unmatched. The CDR3 has 15 residues. CDR1 MDHEN and CDR2 SYDVKM come from the germline V gene. The CDR3 DNA reads as TGTGCCAGCAGTTCCACCGGGACAGAGAACACTGAAGCTTTCTTT. The encoded protein is CASSSTGTENTEAFF.

The CDR3, as DNA: TGTGCCAGCAGCCAAGTAACCCGGTCACCCCTCCACTTT. Residues: CASSQVTRSPLHF. The rearrangement joins TRBV14 to TRBJ1-6; D is unresolved. V was pared by 1 base and J by 10 bases, with 8 bases between. Germline CDR1 and CDR2: SGHDN and FVKESK. The CDR3 length is 13 residues.

The chain combines TRBV6-5 with TRBJ1-2, with TRBD1 matching over 9 bases. The CDR3 is 13 residues long. V shed 6 bases and J 4 bases; nucleotides not matched to a gene: 3. CDR1 and CDR2 (germline): MNHEY, SVGAGI. CDR3 coding DNA: TGTGCCAGCAGGCCGACAGGGGGCTATGGCTACACCTTC. As protein: CASRPTGGYGYTF.

The chain's CDR3 is CAWSGGDNQPQHF. CDR3 sequence (DNA): TGTGCCTGGAGTGGGGGGGATAATCAGCCCCAGCATTTT. The chain recombines TRBV30 with TRBJ1-5; tentatively, D is TRBD1 (5 bases). Trimming stripped 1 base from V and 4 bases from J, with 8 bases between. Germline loops: CDR1 GTSNPN, CDR2 SVGIG (reference sequence). The CDR3 has 13 residues.

This sequence joins TRBV7-9 and TRBJ1-2, with D tentatively TRBD1 (5 bases). Trimming stripped 6 bases from V and 1 base from J, with 12 bases between. Germline V gene sequence: CDR1 SEHNR, CDR2 FQNEAQ (reference sequence). There are 14 residues in the CDR3. As DNA, the CDR3 is TGTGCCAGCAGGGGGGGAGGAATTAACTATGGCTACACCTTC. As protein: CASRGGGINYGYTF.

This chain joins TRBV6-6 and TRBJ1-2; D is unresolved. Between the trimmed V and J ends, which lost 2 bases and 1 base, there was a span of 11 bases. CDR1 is MNHNY and CDR2 is SVGAGI in the germline V gene (reference sequence). The CDR3 sequence is 15 residues long. The CDR3 DNA sequence: TGTGCCAGCAGTTACGCGCAGGTGGTTAACTATGGCTACACCTTC. Amino acids: CASSYAQVVNYGYTF.

The CDR3 region is CASNPTDETRGYTF. The CDR3 DNA follows: TGTGCCAGCAACCCGACAGATGAAACGAGAGGCTACACCTTC. The V gene is TRBV7-9, the J gene TRBJ1-2; D perhaps matches TRBD1 (5 bases). The germline V and J ends were trimmed by 7 bases and 8 bases, with 20 bases remaining between them. The CDR3 contains 14 residues. Germline V CDR1 and CDR2: SEHNR, FQNEAQ (reference sequence).

V is TRBV5-1 and J is TRBJ2-5; D uncertain. Germline CDR1 is SGHRS and CDR2 is YFSETQ. The CDR3 runs to 14 residues. The V gene lost 3 bases and the J gene lost 2 bases, with 11 bases spanning the gap. Here the CDR3 reads CASSSGWVQETQYF. CDR3 sequence (DNA): TGCGCCAGCAGCTCGGGTTGGGTTCAAGAGACCCAGTACTTC.

The chain employs TRBV7-9 and TRBJ1-6; D is unclear. This CDR3 spans 15 amino acids. Germline-derived CDR1 and CDR2 are SEHNR and FQNEAQ (reference sequence). The V end was cut by 1 base, the J end by 0 bases, with 4 bases between. CDR3 loop: CASSLGSSYNSPLHF. CDR3 sequence (DNA): TGTGCCAGCAGCTTAGGCAGCTCCTATAATTCACCCCTCCACTTT.

The J gene is TRBJ2-1, the V gene TRBV27; D might be TRBD2 (6 bases). Germline V gene sequence: CDR1 MNHEY, CDR2 SMNVEV (reference sequence). V was shortened by 8 bases and J by 7 bases, with 18 bases between the two germline ends. The length of the CDR3 is 14 residues. CDR3 sequence reads: CASGAELGRNEQFF. The CDR3 bases are TGTGCCAGCGGTGCTGAGCTGGGGAGGAATGAGCAGTTCTTC.

The chain employs TRBV2 and TRBJ1-1; D is possibly TRBD1 (5 bases). CDR1 and CDR2 from the germline V gene are SNHLY and FYNNEI. The CDR3 is made up of 16 amino acids. Trimming cost V 5 bases and J 3 bases, with 19 bases left between them. The CDR3 coding sequence is TGTGCCAGCAGTCCCCGCGTCAGTGGGGGGTACACTGAAGCTTTCTTT. Protein sequence: CASSPRVSGGYTEAFF.